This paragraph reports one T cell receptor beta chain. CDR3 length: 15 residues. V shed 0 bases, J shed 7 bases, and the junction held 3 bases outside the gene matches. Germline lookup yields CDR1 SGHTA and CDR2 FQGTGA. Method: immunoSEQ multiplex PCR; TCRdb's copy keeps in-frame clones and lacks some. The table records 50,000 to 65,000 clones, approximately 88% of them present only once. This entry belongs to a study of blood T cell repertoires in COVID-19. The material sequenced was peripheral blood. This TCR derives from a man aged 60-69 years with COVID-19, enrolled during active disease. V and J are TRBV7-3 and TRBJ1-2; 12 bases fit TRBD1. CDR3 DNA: TGTGCCAGCAGCTTAACGGGACAGGGGGCCCGTGGCTACACCTTC. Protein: CASSLTGQGARGYTF.